These 11 T cell receptor beta chains were sequenced from one sample in a study of T cell responses to AZD1222 COVID-19 vaccine. TCRdb's table, derived via immunoSEQ multiplex PCR, lists solely in-frame clones and lacks some. Of 150,000 or so clones detected, more than 85% appear once; the ten largest clones hold under 1.5%. Sequenced here: peripheral blood, sampled on day 0 of AZD1222 vaccination. Receptor source: an adult in good health.

This chain joins TRBV7-8 and TRBJ2-1, with 15 nucleotides matching TRBD2. Germline V gene sequence: CDR1 SGHVS, CDR2 FQNEAQ. J gave up 4 bases and V 5 bases, and 6 bases lay outside the gene matches. CDR3 size: 17 residues. CDR3 in amino acids: CASSRTSGGVGYNEQFF. The CDR3 DNA reads TGTGCCAGCAGCCGGACTAGCGGGGGGGTTGGGTACAATGAGCAGTTCTTC.

V usage is TRBV19 and J usage is TRBJ2-3; TRBD2 agrees at 10 bases. Germline V gives CDR1 LNHDA, CDR2 SQIVND (reference sequence). The junction had 8 bases not matched to a gene; V was cut back by 7 bases and J by 4 bases. This CDR3 region has 15 residues. CDR3 sequence (DNA): TGTGCCAGTACCCTCCAAGGACTAGCGGCAGATACGCAGTATTTT. Encoded protein: CASTLQGLAADTQYF.

The rearrangement links TRBV5-1 to TRBJ2-2; either TRBD1 or TRBD2 may supply D (5 bases each). V was pared by 2 bases and J by 1 base, with 12 bases between. CDR1 and CDR2 from the germline V gene are SGHRS and YFSETQ. The CDR3 is 16 amino acids. The chain's CDR3 is CASSFFRDQNTGELFF. CDR3 sequence (DNA): TGCGCCAGCAGCTTTTTCCGGGACCAGAACACCGGGGAGCTGTTTTTT.

V usage is TRBV6-5 and J usage is TRBJ2-4, with TRBD1 matching over 7 bases. V was clipped by 4 bases and J by 1 base; unmatched bases: 7. Germline CDR1 and CDR2: MNHEY and SVGAGI. This CDR3 contains 16 residues. The CDR3 DNA reads TGTGCCAGCAGTTCAACTTCGACAGGGGCCAAAAACATTCAGTACTTC. Its translation: CASSSTSTGAKNIQYF.

The genes are TRBV5-5 and TRBJ2-1; D unclear. CDR3 length: 13 residues. Trimming took off 0 bases at V and 7 bases at J, with 8 bases between the two ends. Germline values: CDR1 SGHKS, CDR2 YYEKEE (reference sequence). CDR3 region: CASSLGLGNEQFF. The CDR3 nucleotides are TGTGCCAGCAGCTTGGGGCTAGGGAATGAGCAGTTCTTC.

The V gene is TRBV30, the J gene TRBJ1-5; D might be TRBD1 (5 bases). From germline, CDR1 is GTSNPN and CDR2 SVGIG (reference sequence). The CDR3 is 12 residues long. V lost 7 bases and J lost 4, with 11 bases in between. DNA of the CDR3: TGTGCCTTCGGTCGGGGGAATCAGCCCCAGCATTTT. Protein sequence: CAFGRGNQPQHF.

The CDR3 DNA reads as TGTGCCAGTAGTGCCCGGGACTTAGGGGCCTACGAGCAGTACTTC. Amino acid sequence: CASSARDLGAYEQYF. The chain couples TRBV19 to TRBJ2-7; weak D call: TRBD2 (6 bases). The CDR3 runs to 15 residues. Germline CDR1 is LNHDA and CDR2 is SQIVND (reference sequence). Trimming took 5 bases from V and 2 from J, leaving 16 bases between them.

The V and J genes are TRBV7-9 and TRBJ2-5; TRBD1 agrees at 9 bases. V shed 0 bases and J 10 bases; nucleotides not matched to a gene: 6. This CDR3 contains 14 residues. CDR1 is SEHNR, CDR2 FQNEAQ, per germline (reference sequence). The CDR3 coding sequence is TGTGCCAGCAGCTTAGCTGGACAGGGGCTGGACCAGTACTTC. Amino acid sequence: CASSLAGQGLDQYF.

The chain couples TRBV27 to TRBJ1-2; D is perhaps TRBD1 (5 bases). Deletions cut 7 bases from V and 4 bases from J, with 13 bases between. Germline V CDR1 and CDR2: MNHEY, SMNVEV (reference sequence). The CDR3 totals 13 residues. CDR3 sequence reads: CASTRGGSYGYTF. The CDR3 coding sequence is TGTGCCAGCACCCGGGGGGGGAGCTATGGCTACACCTTC.

The chain carries TRBV12-5 and TRBJ2-7; TRBD1 or TRBD2 may be the D gene (6 bases each). Germline CDR1 is LGHNT and CDR2 is FRNRAP. There are 17 residues in the CDR3. V was shortened by 1 base and J by 2 bases, with 18 bases between the two germline ends. The CDR3 loop is CASGLGGGGGQTYEQYF. The CDR3 region has the DNA TGTGCTAGTGGTTTGGGAGGTGGGGGAGGACAGACCTACGAGCAGTACTTC.

This clone was counted a single time. CDR3 protein: CASSLSADGWDEQYF. As DNA, the CDR3 is TGTGCCAGCAGCTTGTCCGCAGACGGGTGGGACGAGCAGTACTTC. The chain employs TRBV5-5 and TRBJ2-7; D gene uncertain. This CDR3 is built from 15 residues. Germline V gene lookup returns CDR1 SGHKS and CDR2 YYEKEE (reference sequence). V was shortened by 1 base and J by 5 bases, with 16 bases between the two germline ends. The full variable domain, its missing parts supplied by reference TRBV5-5 and TRBJ2-7, is DAGVTQSPTHLIKTRGQQVTLRCSPISGHKSVSWYQQVLGQGPQFIFQYYEKEERGRGNFPDRFSARQFPNYSSELNVNALLLGDSALYLCASSLSADGWDEQYFGPGTRLTVT.